The 14 T cell receptor beta chains presented below share a single source sample, sequenced in a study of blood T cell repertoires in COVID-19. Repertoires were generated with immunoSEQ multiplex PCR, while TCRdb's copy carries only in-frame clones and drops some. Here the sample spans some 390,000 clones, 87% being singletons. Sequencing was carried out using peripheral blood. The origin of the receptors is a woman aged 55-75 years with COVID-19, enrolled during active disease.

As to this clone: The sample carries other DNA sequences with the same CDR3. The V call is TRBV29-1, the J call TRBJ2-3; 15 bases are shared with TRBD2. The CDR3 runs 15 residues. V was clipped by 4 bases and J by 3 bases; unmatched bases: 2. From germline, CDR1 is SQVTM and CDR2 ANQGSEA. The CDR3 region is CSVGGLAGGTDTQYF. The CDR3 bases are TGCAGCGTTGGGGGACTAGCGGGGGGAACAGATACGCAGTATTTT.

The chain is built from TRBV7-2 and TRBJ1-2; 8 nucleotides align to TRBD1. The V and J ends lost 5 bases and 1 base, in that order; junction bases with no gene match: 12. Germline V gene sequence: CDR1 SGHTA, CDR2 FQGNSA. This CDR3 has 17 amino acids. The CDR3 sequence is CASSPGTGPQYNYGYTF. The DNA of the CDR3 is TGTGCCAGCAGCCCTGGGACAGGCCCACAATATAACTATGGCTACACCTTC.

The V gene is TRBV29-1, the J gene TRBJ1-1; D may be TRBD1 (6 bases). This CDR3 contains 11 residues. Germline-derived CDR1 and CDR2 are SQVTM and ANQGSEA. V lost 3 bases and J 6 bases, leaving 8 bases between the germline ends. CDR3 DNA sequence: TGCAGCGTTGACAGGGGATCTGAAGCTTTCTTT. It is translated as CSVDRGSEAFF.

This clone is a singleton in its sample. The rearrangement uses TRBV19 and TRBJ2-1; 7 bases map to TRBD1. Germline CDR1 LNHDA, CDR2 SQIVND (reference sequence). The CDR3 contains 14 residues. V lost 4 bases to trimming and J lost 7 bases; unmatched junction nucleotides: 7. The CDR3 spells CASSRKGAGNEQFF. The CDR3, as DNA: TGTGCCAGTAGTAGGAAGGGGGCCGGGAATGAGCAGTTCTTC.

V usage is TRBV2 and J usage is TRBJ2-2, with TRBD1 matching 9 bases. With V trimmed by 2 bases and J by 7 bases, 14 bases remained unmatched. CDR1 and CDR2 from the germline V gene are SNHLY and FYNNEI. The CDR3 length is 18 residues. The CDR3 DNA reads as TGTGCCAGCAGTGAAATGGGGACAGGGAAACTAGCAGGCGGGGAGCTGTTTTTT. Protein sequence: CASSEMGTGKLAGGELFF. The entire variable domain, with the rest obtained from reference TRBV2 and TRBJ2-2, is as follows: EPEVTQTPSHQVTQMGQEVILRCVPISNHLYFYWYRQILGQKVEFLVSFYNNEISEKSEIFDDQFSVERPDGSNFTLKIRSTKLEDSAMYFCASSEMGTGKLAGGELFFGEGSRLTVL.

This clone occurred a few times. J is TRBJ1-5 and V is TRBV18; 7 positions match TRBD1. This CDR3 has 16 amino acids. Germline assignment: CDR1 KGHSH and CDR2 LQKENI. V gave up 3 bases and J gave up 0 bases; unmatched junction bases: 5. In DNA, the CDR3 is TGTGCCAGCTCACCCGGGACAGATTATAGCAATCAGCCCCAGCATTTT. This translates into CASSPGTDYSNQPQHF.

V usage is TRBV7-2 and J usage is TRBJ2-3; D is possibly TRBD2 (6 bases). The CDR3 loop spans 15 amino acids. Trimming took off 0 bases at V and 5 bases at J, with 12 bases between the two ends. Germline V gives CDR1 SGHTA, CDR2 FQGNSA. The CDR3 spells CASSLAVRGVDTQYF. DNA for the CDR3: TGTGCCAGCAGCTTAGCGGTGCGGGGAGTAGATACGCAGTATTTT.

There are a few counts of this clone. The chain combines TRBV27 with TRBJ2-3; 14 nucleotides match TRBD2. The CDR3 is made up of 16 amino acids. Germline lookup yields CDR1 MNHEY and CDR2 SMNVEV (reference sequence). The V and J ends lost 5 bases and 6 bases, in that order; junction bases with no gene match: 7. In DNA form, the CDR3 reads TGTGCCAGCAGTCCCCTAGGGACTAGCGGGGGTGATACGCAGTATTTT. This sequence encodes CASSPLGTSGGDTQYF.

Only one count was recorded for this clone. The V and J genes are TRBV4-1 and TRBJ1-5; the D is unclear. V lost 0 bases, J lost 3 bases, and 9 bases lay in between. Per germline, CDR1 MGHRA and CDR2 YSYEKL. This CDR3 is 15 amino acids long. Here the CDR3 DNA reads TGCGCCAGCAGCCAAGACGTGGGCAACAATCAGCCCCAGCATTTT. Translation: CASSQDVGNNQPQHF.

The chain has TRBV18 and TRBJ1-6; D might be TRBD1 (5 bases). CDR3 size: 15 residues. Germline V CDR1 and CDR2: KGHSH, LQKENI. The ends were cut back, 3 bases at V and 8 bases at J, with 14 bases in the middle. Here the CDR3 DNA reads TGTGCCAGCTCACCCGGGGGGGGAAGAGATTCACCCCTCCACTTT. Protein sequence: CASSPGGGRDSPLHF.

This clone has just a few counts. This chain connects TRBV7-2 to TRBJ1-5; TRBD1 matches at 7 bases. The V and J ends lost 5 bases and 6 bases, in that order; junction bases with no gene match: 10. Germline-derived CDR1 and CDR2 are SGHTA and FQGNSA. The CDR3 length is 15 residues. CDR3 DNA: TGTGCCAGCAGCATACAGGGGTCTGGGAGTCAGCCCCAGCATTTT. This sequence encodes CASSIQGSGSQPQHF.

The rearrangement joins TRBV28 to TRBJ2-3; TRBD1 might be the D (5 bases). CDR3 size: 13 residues. Trimming shortened V by 5 bases and J by 4 bases, and 10 bases separated the two germline ends. Germline V CDR1 and CDR2: MDHEN, SYDVKM. The CDR3 spells CASSLRAPDTQYF. The CDR3, as DNA: TGTGCCAGCAGTCTCAGGGCTCCAGATACGCAGTATTTT.

The chain has TRBV30 and TRBJ1-5; 7 nucleotides line up with TRBD1. This CDR3 has 17 amino acids. Germline V lookup: CDR1 GTSNPN, CDR2 SVGIG (reference sequence). With V trimmed by 0 bases and J by 0 bases, 8 bases remained unmatched. The DNA of the CDR3 is TGTGCCTGGAGTGTAAGCCGGGACAGCAATAGCAATCAGCCCCAGCATTTT. It translates to CAWSVSRDSNSNQPQHF.

The V gene is TRBV7-8, the J gene TRBJ2-6; 9 bases align to TRBD1. The CDR3 loop spans 16 amino acids. V lost 5 bases, J lost 0 bases, and 2 bases stayed unmatched. Germline V gives CDR1 SGHVS, CDR2 FQNEAQ. CDR3 sequence reads: CASSVQGASGANVLTF. The CDR3 coding sequence is TGTGCCAGCAGCGTACAGGGGGCCTCTGGGGCCAACGTCCTGACTTTC.